One and the same sample provided the 2 T cell receptor beta chains below, sequenced in a study of T cell repertoires and Cas9 in healthy adults (dated by TCRdb to between 2017 and 2018). The receptor library was made with the immunoSEQ multiplex PCR assay. TCRdb holds this immuneACCESS table with in-frame rearrangements only. Some clones are missing; in checked studies, unresolved V genes explain under half, and the rest has no known cause. The sample includes fewer than 15,000 clones, with approximately 91% observed a single time. The ten largest clones capture around 1.9% of the sample. Source material: Tregs (CD4+, CD25+, CD127-, CD137-, CD154-) from PBMCs; culture status not recorded. The receptor set was obtained from a human donor in good health.

The genes are TRBV29-1 and TRBJ1-2; D may be TRBD1 (6 bases). Deletions cut 3 bases from V and 6 bases from J, with 29 bases between. CDR1 is SQVTM and CDR2 is ANQGSEA in the germline V gene. The CDR3 is 18 residues long. CDR3: CSVESFGRGLGGANGYTF. CDR3 in DNA: TGCAGCGTTGAGTCTTTTGGTCGGGGTTTGGGGGGCGCGAATGGCTACACCTTC.

The V and J genes are TRBV7-2 and TRBJ1-1; a possible D gene is TRBD1 (5 bases). This CDR3 region has 14 residues. Trimming cost V 4 bases and J 10 bases, with 19 bases left between them. Germline V gene data show CDR1 as SGHTA and CDR2 as FQGNSA. The DNA for the CDR3 is TGTGCCAGCAGCTCCACTCCTCGGGGGAGAGCAGCTTTCTTT. It is translated as CASSSTPRGRAAFF.